This T cell receptor beta chain was sequenced during a study of long-term antiretroviral therapy in people with HIV. Version v3.0 of the immunoSEQ assay ran at survey level. Samples were sequenced targeting roughly 35,000-55,000 T-cell genomes each. Sequencing used immunoSEQ multiplex PCR; TCRdb keeps in-frame clones, though not all of them. Of more than 25,000 clones listed, 85% to 90% are singletons. A word on this clone: Antigen specificity is unknown. A junction end diverges from the germline sequence, so it may reflect a read error.

In germline, CDR1 is SQVTM, CDR2 ANQGSEA. This CDR3 comprises 10 residues. Without exception, participants with HIV were treated in the United States. Study results and limitations: Among HIV repertoires, CDR3 length ranges were narrower than those of controls.

The chain couples TRBV29-1 to TRBJ2-3, with D unclear. This specimen was unsorted PBMCs, taken 3.2 years before starting antiretroviral therapy. The sequence was obtained from a man aged 50-59 years with HIV. CDR3 amino acids: CRAGTDTQYF. The CDR3 nucleotides read TGTAGAGCCGGCACAGATACGCAGTATTTT.